This T cell receptor (beta chain) derives from a study of cytotoxic CD8 clonotypes in ibrutinib-treated CLL. Background on the study: The sample average was 255,043 productive templates and 85,000 to 100,000 productive rearrangements. General observations from the study: Pretreatment clonality was elevated relative to age-matched healthy donors and paralleled circulating CD8+ T-cell counts. For progressing versus sustained-remission patients, sampling times were not the same.

Germline loops: CDR1 LNHNV, CDR2 YYDKDF (reference sequence). The germline V and J ends were trimmed by 3 bases and 11 bases, with 14 bases remaining between them. The CDR3 runs to 12 residues. In regard to this clone: Its antigen is undetermined.

Assay: immunoSEQ multiplex PCR; the TCRdb copy retains only in-frame clones and omits some. The sample shows about 68,000 clones, 68% of them seen only once. J is TRBJ2-7 and V is TRBV15; D unresolved. This TCR was recovered from a human donor with chronic lymphocytic leukemia. The source material was PBMCs, sampled after 12 months of ibrutinib treatment. The CDR3 nucleotides are TGTGCCACCAGCAGTAACAGACCACCGGAGTACTTC. Protein: CATSSNRPPEYF.